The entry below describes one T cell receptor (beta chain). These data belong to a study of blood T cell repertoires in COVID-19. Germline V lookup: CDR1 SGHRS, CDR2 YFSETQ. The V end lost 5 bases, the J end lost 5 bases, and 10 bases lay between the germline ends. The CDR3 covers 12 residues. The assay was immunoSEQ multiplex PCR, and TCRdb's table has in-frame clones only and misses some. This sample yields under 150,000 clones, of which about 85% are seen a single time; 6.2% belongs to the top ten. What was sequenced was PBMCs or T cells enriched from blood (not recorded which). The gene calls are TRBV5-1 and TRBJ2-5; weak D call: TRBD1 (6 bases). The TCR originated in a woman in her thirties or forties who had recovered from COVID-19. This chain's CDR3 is CASSLQGETQYF. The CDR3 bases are TGCGCCAGCAGTCTACAGGGCGAGACCCAGTACTTC.